Shown below are 17 T cell receptor beta chains from a single sample sequenced in a study of blood T cells in healthy people across ages. The authors ran a second PCR of 7 to 11 cycles using a sample-barcoded 5' primer and a J-beta primer mix. MiXCR was run by TCRdb on the 5' RACE reads, yielding one entry per CDR3 protein. The sample has approximately 730,000 distinct CDR3 sequences, around half seen once. Source material: blood. The receptor source for this set is a man of 80 years or more in good health.

The V gene is TRBV9, the J gene TRBJ2-1; no clear D gene. The germline V gene has CDR1 SGDLS and CDR2 YYNGEE. This CDR3 spans 13 amino acids. The V gene lost 1 base and the J gene lost 4 bases, with 6 bases spanning the gap. CDR3 in DNA: TGTGCCAGCAGCGTACGGCCATACAATGAGCAGTTCTTC. Translating it yields CASSVRPYNEQFF.

Only a few counts were recorded for this clonotype. The gene calls are TRBV9 and TRBJ2-3; D possibly corresponds to TRBD1 (6 bases). Trimming shortened V by 0 bases and J by 2 bases, and 13 bases separated the two germline ends. This CDR3 contains 16 residues. CDR1 and CDR2 from the germline V gene are SGDLS and YYNGEE. Written as DNA, the CDR3 is TGTGCCAGCAGCGTAGCTGCGCAGGGGCTCACAGATACGCAGTATTTT. This codes for CASSVAAQGLTDTQYF.

A note on this clonotype: A much larger clone differs by one base, so this may be a read error. The chain recombines TRBV12-3 or TRBV12-4 with TRBJ2-7, with TRBD2 matching over 7 bases. After removal of 6 bases from V and 8 bases from J, the junction contained 16 bases not matched to a gene. CDR3 length: 15 residues. The DNA of the CDR3 is TGTGCCAGCAGCCCCTCGGACGGGGGGAGTGTGAAGCAGTACTTC. This translates into CASSPSDGGSVKQYF.

This clonotype was picked up a small number of times. V is TRBV20-1 and J is TRBJ2-7, with 7 nucleotides matching TRBD2. This CDR3 has 15 residues. The trim removed 5 bases at V and 0 bases at J, leaving 10 bases unmatched. Per the germline V gene, CDR1 is DFQATT and CDR2 is SNEGSKA (reference sequence). CDR3 nucleotide sequence: TGCAGTGCTCCTACTATGGAGCGGGGCTCCTACGAGCAGTACTTC. Translated: CSAPTMERGSYEQYF.

This clonotype was observed many times. The chain employs TRBV20-1 and TRBJ2-1, with 10 bases lining up with TRBD2. This CDR3 contains 15 residues. V shed 2 bases, J shed 5 bases, and the junction held 6 bases outside the gene matches. Germline-derived CDR1 and CDR2 are DFQATT and SNEGSKA (reference sequence). This chain's CDR3 is CSARPGTSDNNEQFF. The DNA for the CDR3 is TGCAGTGCTAGACCCGGGACTAGCGACAACAATGAGCAGTTCTTC.

The genes are TRBV20-1 and TRBJ2-1, with a tentative D call TRBD1 (6 bases). This CDR3 spans 14 amino acids. The germline CDR1 and CDR2 sequences are DFQATT and SNEGSKA (reference sequence). The V end lost 1 base, the J end lost 5 bases, and 12 bases lay between the germline ends. The CDR3: CSARAVSGDNEQFF. For the CDR3, the DNA is TGCAGTGCTAGAGCAGTTTCAGGGGACAATGAGCAGTTCTTC.

This sequence joins TRBV20-1 and TRBJ2-1; 8 nucleotides align to TRBD2. The CDR3 contains 15 residues. The V segment lost 2 bases and the J segment 6 bases; nucleotides outside the gene matches: 9. Germline V gives CDR1 DFQATT, CDR2 SNEGSKA (reference sequence). The CDR3 DNA follows: TGCAGTGCTAGATCGGTCGCGGGAGGTACCAATGAGCAGTTCTTC. Its protein product is CSARSVAGGTNEQFF.

V and J are TRBV6-5 and TRBJ2-6; tentative D call: TRBD2 (5 bases). Germline CDR1 is MNHEY and CDR2 is SVGAGI. The germline V and J ends were trimmed by 0 bases and 0 bases, with 6 bases remaining between them. The CDR3 spans 16 residues. CDR3 DNA sequence: TGTGCCAGCAGTTACTCGGAGGCCTCTGGGGCCAACGTCCTGACTTTC. Translation gives CASSYSEASGANVLTF.

V usage is TRBV6-5 and J usage is TRBJ2-5; perhaps TRBD2 as D (6 bases). The J call may be faulty, since TRBJ2-7 better matches the DNA end. CDR3 length: 14 residues. Germline CDR1 is MNHEY and CDR2 is SVGAGI. The CDR3 nucleotides read TGTGCCAGCAGTTACGGCGGGGAACTCTACGAGCAGTACTTC. This encodes CASSYGGELYEQYF.

This chain uses TRBV6-6 with TRBJ2-1; no firm D call. The tail of the sequence fits TRBJ2-7 better, so the J call may be wrong. This CDR3 has 15 residues. Germline V CDR1 and CDR2: MNHNY, SVGAGI (reference sequence). CDR3 coding DNA: TGTGCCAGCAGTTACTCTAGTCCAGGCCACTACGAGCAGTACTTC. Translated, it gives CASSYSSPGHYEQYF.

This clonotype was seen more than once but under ten times. The V and J genes are TRBV29-1 and TRBJ2-4; D perhaps matches TRBD1 (6 bases). Germline-derived CDR1 and CDR2 are SQVTM and ANQGSEA. The V end was cut by 4 bases, the J end by 6 bases, with 16 bases between. The CDR3 is 14 amino acids. In DNA, the CDR3 is TGCAGCGTTGGTTACTCAAAGGGGGTAAACATTCAGTACTTC. Its translation is CSVGYSKGVNIQYF.

The chain uses TRBV7-2 and TRBJ2-7; a possible D gene is TRBD1 (6 bases). Germline V CDR1 and CDR2: SGHTA, FQGNSA. V lost 5 bases, J lost 7 bases, and 12 bases lay in between. This CDR3 region has 12 residues. CDR3 in DNA: TGTGCCAGCAGCCCCGACAGGTGGGAGCAGTACTTC. It translates to CASSPDRWEQYF.

About this clonotype: At one boundary the junction diverges from the germline segment, which might be a read error. The V gene is TRBV3-1, the J gene TRBJ2-5, with D possibly being TRBD1 or TRBD2 (5 bases each). CDR3 length: 14 amino acids. The germline gives CDR1 LGHDT, CDR2 YNNKEL (reference sequence). The CDR3 nucleotides read TGTGCCAGCAGCCGCTCGGGACCCCAAAAGACCCAGTACTTC. This encodes CASSRSGPQKTQYF.

The chain carries TRBV28 and TRBJ2-5, with 9 bases fitting TRBD2. Germline assignment: CDR1 MDHEN and CDR2 SYDVKM. The length of the CDR3 is 16 residues. J lost 1 base, V lost 4 bases, and 7 bases had no gene match. The CDR3 sequence is CASSSRLAALQETQYF. DNA of the CDR3: TGTGCCAGCAGTTCTAGACTAGCGGCCCTCCAAGAGACCCAGTACTTC.

The V call is TRBV12-3 or TRBV12-4, the J call TRBJ2-5; 8 bases agree with TRBD2. This CDR3 has 11 amino acids. The junction had 3 bases not matched to a gene; V was cut back by 8 bases and J by 7 bases. Here the CDR3 reads CASAGGGTQYF. Here the CDR3 DNA reads TGTGCCAGCGCGGGGGGAGGGACCCAGTACTTC.

The table lists this clonotype with a count of one. The J gene is TRBJ2-2, the V gene TRBV24-1; 10 bases agree with TRBD2. This CDR3 has 15 amino acids. The V and J ends lost 6 bases and 3 bases, in that order; junction bases with no gene match: 3. Looked up from germline, CDR1 is KGHDR and CDR2 is SFDVKD. The CDR3 region is CATSSGRADTGELFF. DNA of the CDR3: TGTGCCACCAGTAGCGGGAGGGCCGACACCGGGGAGCTGTTTTTT.

This clonotype was counted a few times. In nucleotides, the CDR3 is TGTGCCAGCCGCAGTTTAGGGGGCGCCTACGAGCAGTACTTC. Translating gives CASRSLGGAYEQYF. The chain joins TRBV27 to TRBJ2-7, with 7 nucleotides matching TRBD1. J gave up 2 bases and V 8 bases, and 9 bases lay outside the gene matches. The CDR3 is 14 residues long. Germline CDR1 and CDR2: MNHEY and SMNVEV (reference sequence).